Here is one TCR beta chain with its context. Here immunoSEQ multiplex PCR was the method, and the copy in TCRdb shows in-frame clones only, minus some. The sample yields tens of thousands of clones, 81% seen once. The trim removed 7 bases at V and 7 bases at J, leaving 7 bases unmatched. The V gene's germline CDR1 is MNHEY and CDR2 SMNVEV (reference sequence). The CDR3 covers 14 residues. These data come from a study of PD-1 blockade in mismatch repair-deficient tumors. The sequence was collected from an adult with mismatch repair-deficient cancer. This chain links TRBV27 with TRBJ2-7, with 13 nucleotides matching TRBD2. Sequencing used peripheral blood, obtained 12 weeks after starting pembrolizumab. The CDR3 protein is CASKGLAGAGEQYF. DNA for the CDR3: TGTGCCAGCAAAGGACTAGCGGGAGCAGGGGAGCAGTACTTC.